This TCR beta chain was sequenced for a study of graft-versus-host responses after intestinal transplantation. Study-wide findings and caveats: Early declines in HvG clones that occurred post-transplant were associated with peak circulating GvH clone levels. High graft-versus-host to host-versus-graft clonal ratios were found in allografts of patients who had graft-donor T cell macrochimerism.

Remarks on this clone: Its specificity is unknown.

The germline CDR1 and CDR2 sequences are KGHSH and LQKENI. The CDR3 consists of 13 residues. V shed 3 bases, J shed 4 bases, and the junction held 2 bases outside the gene matches. The data were produced by immunoSEQ multiplex PCR, yet TCRdb's version contains in-frame clones alone and is incomplete. The sample yields about 110,000 clones, approximately 92% seen once. The TCR was taken from a human donor who was the organ donor for an intestinal transplant. J is TRBJ1-2 and V is TRBV18; 7 nucleotides match TRBD1. The sample was unstimulated CD4+ T cells sorted from spleen or lymph node cells, taken before transplant. CDR3: CASSPGTVYGYTF. The DNA of the CDR3 is TGTGCCAGCTCACCGGGGACAGTCTATGGCTACACCTTC. Full variable domain (outside the CDR3, taken from reference TRBV18 and TRBJ1-2): NAGVMQNPRHLVRRRGQEARLRCSPMKGHSHVYWYRQLPEEGLKFMVYLQKENIIDESGMPKERFSAEFPKEGPSILRIQQVVRGDSAAYFCASSPGTVYGYTFGSGTRLTVV.